This T cell receptor beta chain was found in a study of blood T cell repertoires in COVID-19. Sequencing used immunoSEQ multiplex PCR; TCRdb keeps in-frame clones, though not all of them. Of about 220,000 clones in the sample, roughly 85% are singletons; the top ten hold about 2.4%. CDR1 is MGHDK, CDR2 SYGVNS, per germline. The CDR3 runs to 18 residues. With 4 bases removed from V and 2 bases from J, the gap between germline ends came to 21 bases. Sequencing used peripheral blood. The source of this sequence is a woman in her sixties or seventies with COVID-19, enrolled during active disease. The chain couples TRBV25-1 to TRBJ2-1; D may be TRBD1 (8 bases). CDR3 residues: CASSAQPGQGGPYNEQFF. CDR3 DNA sequence: TGTGCCAGCAGTGCCCAACCCGGACAGGGAGGGCCCTACAATGAGCAGTTCTTC.